This record looks at one T cell receptor (beta chain) sequence and its context. The antigen remains undetermined. The data stem from a study of immune heterogeneity within non-small cell lung tumors. The CDR3 is 14 amino acids. Trimming took 1 base from V and 8 from J, leaving 14 bases between them. Germline V gene lookup returns CDR1 LGHDT and CDR2 YNNKEL (reference sequence). Overall study findings and caveats: Higher local tumor mutational burden went with moderately higher local T-cell clonality, R around 0.35.

The starting template was genomic DNA from bulk tumor, roughly 610 ng per sample. Surgical sampling yielded several biopsies per primary tumor (spaced far apart). Those enrolled were patients newly diagnosed with untreated non-small cell lung cancer and undergoing curative surgery. TCR beta CDR3 was amplified by multiplex PCR, first round nine to eleven cycles, 32 V and 13 J primers. MiXCR was run by TCRdb on the multiplex PCR reads, yielding one entry per CDR3 protein. The sample contains some 30,000 distinct CDR3 sequences, less than 35% of which appear only once. The rearrangement joins TRBV3-1 to TRBJ1-2; a weak D match, TRBD1 (6 bases). The source material was lung tumor tissue. The receptor was derived from a man aged 40-50 years with non-small cell lung cancer. CDR3 in DNA: TGTGCCAGCAGCCAAGCTTCAGGGGTAGGAGGCTACACCTTC. Translation gives CASSQASGVGGYTF.